A single sample is the source of the 17 T cell receptor beta chains below, sequenced in a study of T cell repertoires in cytomegalovirus infection. Their cognate antigens are unknown. TCRdb reanalysed the reads using MiXCR and keeps one entry per CDR3 protein. This table holds 45,000 to 55,000 distinct CDR3 sequences, around 21% found once. The sample consisted of CD8+ T cells from cultured PBMCs, taken from culture after CMV antigen stimulation. Receptors were obtained from a human donor in good health (CMV status not recorded). Some clones in this sample may be carry-over from other donors' samples.

This clonotype was counted once. The chain uses TRBV20-1 and TRBJ2-7; 9 bases are a match to TRBD2. Losses at the gene ends were 2 bases for V and 6 bases for J; bases not matched to a gene: 8. This CDR3 region has 14 residues. Germline V gene sequence: CDR1 DFQATT, CDR2 SNEGSKA (reference sequence). The CDR3 coding sequence is TGCAGTGCTAGACTAGCGGGGCTCATGGGCGAGCAGTACTTC. Its protein is CSARLAGLMGEQYF.

In nucleotides, the CDR3 is TGTGCCTGGGGGACTAGCGGGAGAGGGGAGACCCAGTACTTC. Amino acids: CAWGTSGRGETQYF. The V call is TRBV30, the J call TRBJ2-5, with 14 bases fitting TRBD2. Germline-derived CDR1 and CDR2 are GTSNPN and SVGIG (reference sequence). Trimming removed 5 bases from V and 5 bases from J; junction bases left unmatched: 4. The CDR3 has 14 residues.

The J gene is TRBJ2-7, the V gene TRBV7-8, with TRBD1 as a possible D gene (5 bases). CDR3 length equals 13 residues. The ends were cut back, 1 base at V and 6 bases at J, with 10 bases in the middle. CDR1 and CDR2 from the germline V gene are SGHVS and FQNEAQ. The CDR3 nucleotides read TGTGCCAGCAGCTTAGGACAGCCCGGCGAGCAGTACTTC. Protein sequence: CASSLGQPGEQYF.

Many counts were recorded for this clonotype. The genes are TRBV5-6 and TRBJ1-5; TRBD1 agrees at 9 bases. Germline V gives CDR1 SGHDT, CDR2 YYEEEE. Trimming took 4 bases from V and 10 from J; bases not matched to a gene: 9. The CDR3 sequence is 14 residues long. CDR3 loop: CASSQGTGTSPQHF. CDR3 in DNA: TGTGCCAGCAGCCAAGGGACAGGGACTTCTCCCCAGCATTTT. The whole variable domain, filled in from reference TRBV5-6 and TRBJ1-5, reads DAGVTQSPTHLIKTRGQQVTLRCSPKSGHDTVSWYQQALGQGPQFIFQYYEEEERQRGNFPDRFSGHQFPNYSSELNVNALLLGDSALYLCASSQGTGTSPQHFGDGTRLSIL.

This clonotype was recorded at least ten times. V usage is TRBV7-6 and J usage is TRBJ2-7; 13 bases align to TRBD2. The CDR3 has 15 amino acids. Germline V gene sequence: CDR1 SGHVS, CDR2 FNYEAQ. The V segment lost 5 bases and the J segment 3 bases; nucleotides outside the gene matches: 4. The CDR3 nucleotides read TGTGCCAGCAGCCGGACTAGCGGGGGTGTCTACGAGCAGTACTTC. It specifies CASSRTSGGVYEQYF.

This clonotype occurred many times. V usage is TRBV9 and J usage is TRBJ2-1, with a possible D match to TRBD2 (5 bases). The CDR3 spans 17 residues. Germline V CDR1 and CDR2: SGDLS, YYNGEE. V was shortened by 4 bases and J by 0 bases, with 17 bases between the two germline ends. CDR3 sequence: CASSTEQRSSSYNEQFF. For the CDR3, the DNA is TGTGCCAGCAGCACAGAGCAGCGGTCGAGCTCCTACAATGAGCAGTTCTTC.

This chain uses TRBV2 with TRBJ2-1; D unresolved. The germline CDR1 and CDR2 sequences are SNHLY and FYNNEI. Deletions cut 5 bases from V and 8 bases from J, with 13 bases between. There are 13 residues in the CDR3. The CDR3 reads CASSRAGLDEQFF. In DNA form, the CDR3 reads TGTGCCAGCAGTCGAGCAGGCTTGGATGAGCAGTTCTTC.

This clonotype was counted a few times. The chain carries TRBV20-1 and TRBJ2-7; possibly TRBD1 or TRBD2 for D (5 bases each). Germline V gene lookup returns CDR1 DFQATT and CDR2 SNEGSKA (reference sequence). Trimming cost V 4 bases and J 5 bases, with 9 bases left between them. CDR3 size: 11 residues. The CDR3 DNA sequence: TGCAGTGCTATGCCGGGGCACGAGCAGTACTTC. This translates into CSAMPGHEQYF.

The rearrangement uses TRBV7-9 and TRBJ1-5; TRBD1 matches 9 bases. V gave up 4 bases and J gave up 11 bases; unmatched junction bases: 12. This CDR3 has 15 residues. The germline V gene encodes CDR1 SEHNR and CDR2 FQNEAQ (reference sequence). Written as DNA, the CDR3 is TGTGCCAGCAGCTCGACAGGGGGAAAATTTATGACCCAGCATTTT. It encodes CASSSTGGKFMTQHF.

This sequence joins TRBV19 and TRBJ2-3; TRBD1 agrees at 12 bases. The length of the CDR3 is 15 residues. The V gene end was trimmed by 7 bases and the J gene end by 2 bases; junction bases not matched to a gene: 4. Germline V CDR1 and CDR2: LNHDA, SQIVND (reference sequence). The chain's CDR3 is CASTPGQGATDTQYF. The CDR3 coding sequence is TGTGCCAGTACCCCGGGACAGGGGGCCACAGATACGCAGTATTTT.

This clonotype was seen many times. V and J are TRBV7-9 and TRBJ1-2; 9 bases are a match to TRBD1. Per the germline V gene, CDR1 is SEHNR and CDR2 is FQNEAQ (reference sequence). J was trimmed by 5 bases and V by 3 bases; bases with no gene match: 13. This CDR3 contains 17 residues. CDR3 nucleotides: TGTGCCAGCAGCTTCGGGGATACAGGGGGCAGGACGTATGGCTACACCTTC. The encoded protein is CASSFGDTGGRTYGYTF.

This clonotype has just a few counts. The chain is built from TRBV4-2 and TRBJ1-2, with 11 bases identical to TRBD1. The CDR3 is made up of 15 amino acids. The germline CDR1 and CDR2 sequences are LGHNA and YNFKEQ. V dropped 0 bases and J dropped 6; count of bases not matched to a gene: 3. CDR3 residues: CASSQEGQGADGYTF. CDR3 coding DNA: TGTGCCAGCAGCCAAGAAGGACAGGGGGCGGATGGCTACACCTTC.

V and J are TRBV5-6 and TRBJ2-2, with D hard to call. Germline values: CDR1 SGHDT, CDR2 YYEEEE. Trimming took off 5 bases at V and 6 bases at J, with 11 bases between the two ends. This CDR3 has 13 residues. Here the CDR3 reads CASSPEGAGELFF. CDR3 coding DNA: TGTGCCAGCAGTCCGGAAGGAGCCGGGGAGCTGTTTTTT. The full variable domain, rest sourced from reference TRBV5-6 and TRBJ2-2, is DAGVTQSPTHLIKTRGQQVTLRCSPKSGHDTVSWYQQALGQGPQFIFQYYEEEERQRGNFPDRFSGHQFPNYSSELNVNALLLGDSALYLCASSPEGAGELFFGEGSRLTVL.

A remark on this clonotype: A much more abundant neighbour one base away suggests this may be a read error. The genes are TRBV6-2 or TRBV6-3 and TRBJ1-1, with D possibly being TRBD1 (6 bases). The V gene's germline CDR1 is MNHEY and CDR2 SVGEGT. V shed 5 bases and J shed 0 bases, with 19 bases lying between them. The CDR3 is 17 amino acids. CDR3 loop: CASSPVGQTFMNTEAFF. The DNA for the CDR3 is TGTGCCAGCAGTCCCGTAGGACAGACATTCATGAACACTGAAGCTTTCTTT.

The chain employs TRBV24-1 and TRBJ2-2; perhaps TRBD1 as D (7 bases). Trimming removed 7 bases at V and 7 bases at J, with 12 bases between. CDR1 and CDR2 (germline): KGHDR, SFDVKD. The CDR3 is 13 amino acids. CDR3 sequence: CATSRQGGGELFF. DNA of the CDR3: TGTGCCACCAGCCGACAGGGAGGCGGGGAGCTGTTTTTT.

This clonotype was seen ten or more times. This chain uses TRBV7-9 with TRBJ1-2; D may be TRBD1 (5 bases). This CDR3 region has 14 residues. In germline, CDR1 is SEHNR, CDR2 FQNEAQ (reference sequence). V lost 2 bases and J 7 bases, leaving 14 bases between the germline ends. The CDR3 sequence is CASSLRGREGGYTF. In DNA, the CDR3 is TGTGCCAGCAGCTTACGGGGCCGGGAGGGTGGCTACACCTTC.

This clonotype was counted at least ten times. This rearrangement joins TRBV11-2 to TRBJ2-2; D gene unclear. CDR1 and CDR2 from the germline V gene are SGHAT and FQNNGV. V was shortened by 5 bases and J by 5 bases, with 9 bases between the two germline ends. This CDR3 spans 13 amino acids. In DNA form, the CDR3 reads TGTGCCAGCAGCCCTGACCCTACCGGGGAGCTGTTTTTT. Translating it yields CASSPDPTGELFF.